The 13 T cell receptor beta chains given below trace back to one sample, sequenced in a study of blood T cell repertoires in COVID-19. Repertoires were generated with immunoSEQ multiplex PCR, while TCRdb's copy carries only in-frame clones and drops some. The table lists about 250,000 clones, approximately 90% of them singletons. Sequencing was performed on PBMCs or T cells enriched from blood (not recorded which). The receptor set was obtained from a woman aged 45-65 years who had recovered from COVID-19.

The chain couples TRBV5-1 to TRBJ2-1; no firm D call. This CDR3 has 15 residues. Between the trimmed V and J ends, which lost 1 base and 8 bases, there was a span of 16 bases. Germline lookup yields CDR1 SGHRS and CDR2 YFSETQ. Here the CDR3 reads CASSLYGLKNDEQFF. The CDR3 DNA sequence: TGCGCCAGCAGCTTGTACGGTTTGAAGAACGATGAGCAGTTCTTC. Based on the CDR3 plus reference TRBV5-1 and TRBJ2-1, the full variable domain is KAGVTQTPRYLIKTRGQQVTLSCSPISGHRSVSWYQQTPGQGLQFLFEYFSETQRNKGNFPGRFSGRQFSNSRSEMNVSTLELGDSALYLCASSLYGLKNDEQFFGPGTRLTVL.

The V call is TRBV6-2 or TRBV6-3, the J call TRBJ2-5, with 15 nucleotides matching TRBD2. CDR1 and CDR2 from the germline V gene are MNHEY and SVGEGT. J lost 5 bases, V lost 6 bases, and 10 bases had no gene match. This CDR3 is built from 17 residues. The CDR3 DNA is TGTGCCAGCAGCTTCCGTTCGGGACTAGCGGGAGGTGAGACCCAGTACTTC. Its protein is CASSFRSGLAGGETQYF.

The CDR3 loop is CASGSGSTPNTGELFF. For the CDR3, the DNA is TGTGCCAGCGGTAGCGGGAGCACCCCCAACACCGGGGAGCTGTTTTTT. The J gene is TRBJ2-2, the V gene TRBV28; 9 nucleotides line up with TRBD2. Unmatched junction bases numbered 9, after V lost 8 bases and J lost 2 bases. The CDR3 extends over 16 amino acids. Germline V CDR1 and CDR2: MDHEN, SYDVKM.

The V gene is TRBV2, the J gene TRBJ2-7, with 7 positions matching TRBD1. The CDR3 spans 14 residues. Looked up from germline, CDR1 is SNHLY and CDR2 is FYNNEI. V lost 6 bases to trimming and J lost 0 bases; unmatched junction nucleotides: 5. The CDR3 region is CASRGDRASYEQYF. The CDR3 DNA sequence: TGTGCCAGCAGGGGAGACAGGGCCTCCTACGAGCAGTACTTC.

The chain links TRBV7-9 to TRBJ1-1; TRBD1 agrees at 7 bases. V was clipped by 4 bases and J by 6 bases; unmatched bases: 2. This CDR3 contains 12 residues. The germline V gene encodes CDR1 SEHNR and CDR2 FQNEAQ (reference sequence). Here the CDR3 reads CASSSTGAEAFF. As DNA, the CDR3 is TGTGCCAGCAGCTCAACAGGGGCTGAAGCTTTCTTT.

The chain is built from TRBV19 and TRBJ1-1, with no clear D. The V gene's germline CDR1 is LNHDA and CDR2 SQIVND (reference sequence). CDR3 length: 12 amino acids. Trimming pared 1 base from V and 5 bases from J, leaving 5 bases between. For the CDR3, the DNA is TGTGCCAGTAGTATAGCCAGGACTGAAGCTTTCTTT. It encodes CASSIARTEAFF.

The V and J genes are TRBV11-3 and TRBJ2-1; D remains ambiguous. Trimming took 0 bases from V and 2 from J, leaving 8 bases between them. CDR1 is SGHNT and CDR2 is YENEEA in the germline V gene. The CDR3 runs 15 residues. CDR3 sequence (DNA): TGTGCCAGCAGCTTAGATCCCGTCCCCTACAATGAGCAGTTCTTC. This sequence encodes CASSLDPVPYNEQFF.

V is TRBV19 and J is TRBJ2-3, with 8 bases that match TRBD2. Germline CDR1 is LNHDA and CDR2 is SQIVND (reference sequence). J was trimmed by 2 bases and V by 2 bases; bases with no gene match: 3. The CDR3 has 15 amino acids. DNA for the CDR3: TGTGCCAGTAGTATACAAGCGGGAGACACAGATACGCAGTATTTT. Translating it yields CASSIQAGDTDTQYF.

The V and J genes are TRBV27 and TRBJ1-6, with 9 bases matching TRBD1. Germline V gene data show CDR1 as MNHEY and CDR2 as SMNVEV (reference sequence). This CDR3 is 16 amino acids long. Losses at the gene ends were 2 bases for V and 14 bases for J; bases not matched to a gene: 13. The CDR3 DNA reads as TGTGCCAGCAGTTTAGCCGGGACAGGGAGTTGGGGAACCCTCCACTTT. Its protein is CASSLAGTGSWGTLHF.

This chain joins TRBV27 and TRBJ1-2, with no clear D. Trimming cost V 6 bases and J 4 bases, with 12 bases left between them. Germline assignment: CDR1 MNHEY and CDR2 SMNVEV (reference sequence). The CDR3 contains 13 residues. The CDR3 DNA is TGTGCCAGCAGCTTCCTCGGAGCCTATGGCTACACCTTC. Amino acids: CASSFLGAYGYTF.

V and J are TRBV5-5 and TRBJ1-1; D perhaps matches TRBD1 (5 bases). The V and J ends lost 2 bases and 1 base respectively, with 6 bases between them. Germline V gene lookup returns CDR1 SGHKS and CDR2 YYEKEE (reference sequence). The CDR3 consists of 13 residues. As DNA, the CDR3 is TGTGCCAGCAGCTTACAGGCGAACACTGAAGCTTTCTTT. It is translated as CASSLQANTEAFF.

V and J are TRBV27 and TRBJ2-1; 8 bases fit TRBD2. Germline loops: CDR1 MNHEY, CDR2 SMNVEV (reference sequence). J gave up 9 bases and V 3 bases, and 13 bases lay outside the gene matches. The CDR3 is made up of 16 amino acids. This CDR3 is CASSLGREGLRSEQFF. CDR3 bases: TGTGCCAGCAGTTTGGGACGGGAGGGCCTGCGGAGTGAGCAGTTCTTC.

The J gene is TRBJ2-4, the V gene TRBV28; D possibly corresponds to TRBD1 (5 bases). CDR1 is MDHEN, CDR2 SYDVKM, per germline. V was trimmed by 6 bases and J by 4 bases, leaving 16 bases between them. The CDR3 consists of 15 residues. CDR3 sequence: CASSRTGPAKNIQYF. The CDR3 DNA reads TGTGCCAGCAGCCGAACAGGTCCCGCTAAAAACATTCAGTACTTC.